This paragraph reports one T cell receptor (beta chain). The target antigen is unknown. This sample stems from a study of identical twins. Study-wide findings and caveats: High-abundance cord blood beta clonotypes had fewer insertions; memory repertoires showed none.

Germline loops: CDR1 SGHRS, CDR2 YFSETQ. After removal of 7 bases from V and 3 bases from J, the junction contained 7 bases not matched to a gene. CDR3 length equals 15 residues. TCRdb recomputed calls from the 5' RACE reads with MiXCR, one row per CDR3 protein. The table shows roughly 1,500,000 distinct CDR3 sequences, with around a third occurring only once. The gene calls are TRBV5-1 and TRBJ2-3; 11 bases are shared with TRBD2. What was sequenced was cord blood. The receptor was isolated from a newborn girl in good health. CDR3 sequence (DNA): TGCGCCAGCGGAGAGGCTAGCGGGGGGACAGATACGCAGTATTTT. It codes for CASGEASGGTDTQYF.